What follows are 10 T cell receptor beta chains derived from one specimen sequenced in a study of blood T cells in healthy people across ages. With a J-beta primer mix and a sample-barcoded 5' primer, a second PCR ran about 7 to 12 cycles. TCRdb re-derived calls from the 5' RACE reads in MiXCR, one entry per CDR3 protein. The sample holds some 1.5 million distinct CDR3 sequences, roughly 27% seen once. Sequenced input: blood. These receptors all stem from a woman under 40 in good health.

CDR3 DNA sequence: TGTGCCAGCAGCTTAGTTCCTCTAGCGGGCCAAACTGCCTACAATGAGCAGTTCTTC. Translated: CASSLVPLAGQTAYNEQFF. The chain carries TRBV7-2 and TRBJ2-1; 8 bases are shared with TRBD2. CDR3 length: 19 amino acids. V trimming: 1 base; J trimming: 2 bases; junction bases outside the gene matches: 13. CDR1 SGHTA and CDR2 FQGNSA come from the germline V gene.

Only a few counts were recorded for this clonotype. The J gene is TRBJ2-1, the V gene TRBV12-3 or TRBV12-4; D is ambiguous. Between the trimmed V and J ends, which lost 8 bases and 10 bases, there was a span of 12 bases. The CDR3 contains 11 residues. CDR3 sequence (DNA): TGTGCCAGCCACCGATTCAGGGAGCAGTTCTTC. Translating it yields CASHRFREQFF.

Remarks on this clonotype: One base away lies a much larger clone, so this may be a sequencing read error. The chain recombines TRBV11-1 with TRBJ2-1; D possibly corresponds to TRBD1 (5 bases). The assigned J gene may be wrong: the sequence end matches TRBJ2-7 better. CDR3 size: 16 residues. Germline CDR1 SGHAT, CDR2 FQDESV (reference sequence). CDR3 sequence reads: CASSPPNQGSYNEQYF. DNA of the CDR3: TGTGCCAGCAGCCCGCCAAATCAGGGCTCCTACAATGAGCAGTACTTC.

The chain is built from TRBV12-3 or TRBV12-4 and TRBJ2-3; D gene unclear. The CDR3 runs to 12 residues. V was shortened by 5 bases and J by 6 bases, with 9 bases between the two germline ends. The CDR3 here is CASSIGLDTQYF. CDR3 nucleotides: TGTGCCAGCAGTATAGGGTTGGATACGCAGTATTTT.

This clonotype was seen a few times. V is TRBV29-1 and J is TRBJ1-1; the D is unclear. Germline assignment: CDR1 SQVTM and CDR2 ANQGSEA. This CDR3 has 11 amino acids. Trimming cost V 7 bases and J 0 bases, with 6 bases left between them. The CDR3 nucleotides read TGCAGCGGCAACCTGAACACTGAAGCTTTCTTT. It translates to CSGNLNTEAFF. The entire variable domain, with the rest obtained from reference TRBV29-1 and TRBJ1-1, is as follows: SAVISQKPSRDICQRGTSLTIQCQVDSQVTMMFWYRQQPGQSLTLIATANQGSEATYESGFVIDKFPISRPNLTFSTLTVSNMSPEDSSIYLCSGNLNTEAFFGQGTRLTVV.

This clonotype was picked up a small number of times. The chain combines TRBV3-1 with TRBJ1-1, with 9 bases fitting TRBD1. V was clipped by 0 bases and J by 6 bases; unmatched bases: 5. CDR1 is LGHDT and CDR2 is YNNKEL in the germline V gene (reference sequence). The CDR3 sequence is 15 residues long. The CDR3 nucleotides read TGTGCCAGCAGCCAAGACCTGAGACAGGGGGCTGAAGCTTTCTTT. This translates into CASSQDLRQGAEAFF.

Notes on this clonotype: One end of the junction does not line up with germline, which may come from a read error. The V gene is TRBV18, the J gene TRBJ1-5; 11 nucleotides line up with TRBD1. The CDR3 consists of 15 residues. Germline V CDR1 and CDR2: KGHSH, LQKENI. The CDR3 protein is CASSPDRGRNHPQHF. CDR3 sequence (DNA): TGTGCCAGCTCACCGGACAGGGGGCGAAATCATCCCCAGCATTTT.

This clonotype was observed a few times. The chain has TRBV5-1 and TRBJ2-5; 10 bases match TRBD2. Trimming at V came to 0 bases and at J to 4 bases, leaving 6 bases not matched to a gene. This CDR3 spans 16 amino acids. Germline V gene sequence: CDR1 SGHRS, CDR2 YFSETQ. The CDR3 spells CASSLAAPSGGETQYF. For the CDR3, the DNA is TGCGCCAGCAGCTTGGCAGCGCCTAGCGGGGGAGAGACCCAGTACTTC.

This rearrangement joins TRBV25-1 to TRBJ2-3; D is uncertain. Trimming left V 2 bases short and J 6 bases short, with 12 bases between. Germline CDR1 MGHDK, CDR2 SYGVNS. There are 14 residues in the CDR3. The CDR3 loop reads CASSEDSIWDTQYF. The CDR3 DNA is TGTGCCAGCAGTGAAGACTCCATCTGGGATACGCAGTATTTT.

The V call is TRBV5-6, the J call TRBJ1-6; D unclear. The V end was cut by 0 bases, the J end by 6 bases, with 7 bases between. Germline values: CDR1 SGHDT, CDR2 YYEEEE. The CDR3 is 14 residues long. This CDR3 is CASSLVQSNSPLHF. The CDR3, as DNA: TGTGCCAGCAGCTTGGTACAGTCTAATTCACCCCTCCACTTT.